The 20 T cell receptor beta chains below all came from one sample that was sequenced in a study of cytomegalovirus exposure and HLA in healthy donors (dated by TCRdb to the late 2010s). Libraries were constructed by the immunoSEQ multiplex PCR assay. A mixture of 60 forward primers for TCR Vbeta segments and 13 reverse primers for TCR Jbeta segments was used in the multiplex PCR. This immuneACCESS table, as held by TCRdb, lists in-frame sequences with V and J called but not all clones. Of the missing ones, under half trace to an unresolved V gene in checked studies; the others have no known cause. The record for this sample contains fewer than 85,000 clones. Jointly, the top ten make up roughly 4.8% of the sample. Sequenced input: PBMCs. These receptor sequences come from a man aged 25 to 45 in good health and CMV-seronegative.

The CDR3 DNA is TGCGCCAGCAGCCAAGGGACAAACTCTGGAAACACCATATATTTT. It codes for CASSQGTNSGNTIYF. The chain is built from TRBV5-1 and TRBJ1-3, with D perhaps TRBD1 (6 bases). Trimming cost V 4 bases and J 0 bases, with 11 bases left between them. Per the germline V gene, CDR1 is SGHRS and CDR2 is YFSETQ. The CDR3 length is 15 residues. Variable domain in full (rest from reference TRBV5-1 and TRBJ1-3): KAGVTQTPRYLIKTRGQQVTLSCSPISGHRSVSWYQQTPGQGLQFLFEYFSETQRNKGNFPGRFSGRQFSNSRSEMNVSTLELGDSALYLCASSQGTNSGNTIYFGEGSWLTVV.

This chain joins TRBV7-3 and TRBJ1-2; 9 bases are a match to TRBD1. V gave up 2 bases and J gave up 3 bases; unmatched junction bases: 4. Germline lookup yields CDR1 SGHTA and CDR2 FQGTGA. The CDR3 extends over 15 amino acids. The CDR3 bases are TGTGCCAGCAGCTTAGGGACAGGGCTAGACTATGGCTACACCTTC. Translation gives CASSLGTGLDYGYTF.

The chain has TRBV12-5 and TRBJ2-1, with 8 bases that match TRBD1. Looked up from germline, CDR1 is LGHNT and CDR2 is FRNRAP. The CDR3 loop spans 14 amino acids. J was trimmed by 2 bases and V by 7 bases; bases with no gene match: 4. The CDR3 DNA follows: TGTGCTAGTGCCGCGGGACAGGCCTACAATGAGCAGTTCTTC. Translation: CASAAGQAYNEQFF.

This chain connects TRBV5-1 to TRBJ1-3, with a weak D call TRBD1 (6 bases). The CDR3 contains 16 residues. Trimming removed 5 bases at V and 0 bases at J, with 15 bases between. Germline CDR1 is SGHRS and CDR2 is YFSETQ. This chain's CDR3 is CASSSAGTNSGNTIYF. Written as DNA, the CDR3 is TGCGCCAGCAGTTCTGCCGGGACAAACTCTGGAAACACCATATATTTT.

V and J are TRBV2 and TRBJ2-3; D remains ambiguous. V was cut by 10 bases and J by 1 base, with 9 bases left in between. The CDR3 spans 12 residues. CDR1 and CDR2 (germline): SNHLY, FYNNEI. CDR3 sequence: CATRLGTDTQYF. The CDR3 DNA reads TGTGCCACCCGACTCGGCACAGATACGCAGTATTTT.

This chain connects TRBV9 to TRBJ1-2, with 12 bases matching TRBD1. V gave up 3 bases and J gave up 2 bases; unmatched junction bases: 5. The germline V gene encodes CDR1 SGDLS and CDR2 YYNGEE. The CDR3 has 16 residues. DNA for the CDR3: TGTGCCAGCAGCGCCGGGACAGGGGGCCTGAACTATGGCTACACCTTC. This gives the protein CASSAGTGGLNYGYTF.

This sequence joins TRBV6-5 and TRBJ2-6; D is ambiguous. CDR1 MNHEY and CDR2 SVGAGI come from the germline V gene. V lost 2 bases, J lost 3 bases, and 8 bases lay in between. This CDR3 spans 15 amino acids. CDR3 in amino acids: CASSYAEVGANVLTF. CDR3 coding DNA: TGTGCCAGCAGTTACGCGGAAGTTGGGGCCAACGTCCTGACTTTC.

The chain employs TRBV5-1 and TRBJ2-3; D is undetermined. CDR3 length: 14 residues. Trimming left V 4 bases short and J 4 bases short, with 13 bases between. Germline V gene sequence: CDR1 SGHRS, CDR2 YFSETQ. The CDR3 DNA sequence: TGCGCCAGCAGCCTCCTACCGCCGGCAGATACGCAGTATTTT. It is translated as CASSLLPPADTQYF.

The chain links TRBV5-6 to TRBJ2-3; no reliable D call. The V and J ends lost 6 bases and 6 bases respectively, with 23 bases between them. Germline CDR1 and CDR2: SGHDT and YYEEEE. The CDR3 totals 16 residues. Here the CDR3 reads CASTSTDSVPPDTQYF. For the CDR3, the DNA is TGTGCCAGCACTTCCACCGACTCCGTACCCCCCGATACGCAGTATTTT. The variable domain in full, completed from reference TRBV5-6 and TRBJ2-3, reads DAGVTQSPTHLIKTRGQQVTLRCSPKSGHDTVSWYQQALGQGPQFIFQYYEEEERQRGNFPDRFSGHQFPNYSSELNVNALLLGDSALYLCASTSTDSVPPDTQYFGPGTRLTVL.

The chain carries TRBV10-3 and TRBJ2-1; TRBD2 is a possible D gene (6 bases). CDR1 ENHRY and CDR2 SYGVKD come from the germline V gene. The germline V and J ends were trimmed by 0 bases and 7 bases, with 10 bases remaining between them. The CDR3 is 14 amino acids. Written as DNA, the CDR3 is TGTGCCATCAGTGAGTCAGTACTAGCAAATGAGCAGTTCTTC. Its protein is CAISESVLANEQFF.

This chain joins TRBV11-3 and TRBJ1-2, with 9 positions matching TRBD1. The CDR3 has 15 amino acids. Germline CDR1 SGHNT, CDR2 YENEEA. The ends lost 2 bases at V and 5 bases at J; junction bases unmatched: 6. The CDR3 region has the DNA TGTGCCAGCAGCTTACCGGGACAGGGCTTGTATGGCTACACCTTC. It encodes CASSLPGQGLYGYTF.

The chain joins TRBV7-6 to TRBJ2-5, with D perhaps matching TRBD2 (6 bases). CDR3 length: 15 residues. Between the trimmed V and J ends, which lost 4 bases and 5 bases, there was a span of 17 bases. CDR1 and CDR2 from the germline V gene are SGHVS and FNYEAQ. CDR3 sequence reads: CASSSAPRGRETQYF. The CDR3 nucleotides read TGTGCCAGCAGCTCAGCTCCCCGGGGGAGGGAGACCCAGTACTTC.

The rearrangement joins TRBV7-6 to TRBJ1-2; D call uncertain. The V gene's germline CDR1 is SGHVS and CDR2 FNYEAQ. V was shortened by 5 bases and J by 4 bases, with 11 bases between the two germline ends. The CDR3 sequence is 13 residues long. In nucleotides, the CDR3 is TGTGCCAGCAGCCCCTGGAGATCCTATGGCTACACCTTC. Translating gives CASSPWRSYGYTF.

The chain couples TRBV7-6 to TRBJ1-1; weak D call: TRBD1 (5 bases). From germline, CDR1 is SGHVS and CDR2 FNYEAQ. Trimming took off 5 bases at V and 0 bases at J, with 16 bases between the two ends. The CDR3 is 16 residues long. The CDR3 DNA sequence: TGTGCCAGCAGCCTTACAGCGACAGTTCTGAACACTGAAGCTTTCTTT. Its protein is CASSLTATVLNTEAFF.

The J gene is TRBJ2-1, the V gene TRBV7-9, with TRBD1 matching 9 bases. CDR1 SEHNR and CDR2 FQNEAQ come from the germline V gene (reference sequence). V trimming: 4 bases; J trimming: 2 bases; junction bases outside the gene matches: 6. CDR3 length: 16 amino acids. The CDR3 nucleotides are TGTGCCAGCAGCTGGAGAGGGACAGGGACCTACAATGAGCAGTTCTTC. Its protein is CASSWRGTGTYNEQFF. Variable domain in full (rest from reference TRBV7-9 and TRBJ2-1): DTGVSQNPRHKITKRGQNVTFRCDPISEHNRLYWYRQTLGQGPEFLTYFQNEAQLEKSRLLSDRFSAERPKGSFSTLEIQRTEQGDSAMYLCASSWRGTGTYNEQFFGPGTRLTVL.

The rearrangement links TRBV6-6 to TRBJ1-2, with D possibly matching TRBD1 (6 bases). The V end was cut by 8 bases, the J end by 4 bases, with 11 bases between. CDR1 is MNHNY, CDR2 SVGAGI, per germline (reference sequence). The CDR3 covers 12 residues. The CDR3 sequence is CASWDMIYGYTF. CDR3 sequence (DNA): TGTGCCAGCTGGGACATGATCTATGGCTACACCTTC.

The chain joins TRBV11-2 to TRBJ1-1, with 8 nucleotides matching TRBD1. The V segment lost 5 bases and the J segment 3 bases; nucleotides outside the gene matches: 8. From germline, CDR1 is SGHAT and CDR2 FQNNGV. The CDR3 has 15 residues. The CDR3 is CASSKSRGLDTEAFF. In DNA form, the CDR3 reads TGTGCCAGCAGCAAATCCAGGGGGCTGGACACTGAAGCTTTCTTT.

CDR3 sequence reads: CASKYQGGVNEKLFF. The CDR3 coding sequence is TGTGCCAGCAAGTACCAGGGGGGTGTTAATGAAAAACTGTTTTTT. The chain joins TRBV2 to TRBJ1-4, with 7 bases matching TRBD1. Looked up from germline, CDR1 is SNHLY and CDR2 is FYNNEI. The CDR3 covers 15 residues. Trimming cost V 7 bases and J 4 bases; bases outside gene matches: 9.

The CDR3 is CSVSRLDTEAFF. For the CDR3, the DNA is TGCAGCGTTTCCAGGTTGGACACTGAAGCTTTCTTT. This sequence joins TRBV29-1 and TRBJ1-1; D uncertain. Germline-derived CDR1 and CDR2 are SQVTM and ANQGSEA. Trimming left V 5 bases short and J 3 bases short, with 10 bases between. The CDR3 extends over 12 amino acids. Full variable domain (rest looked up from reference TRBV29-1 and TRBJ1-1): SAVISQKPSRDICQRGTSLTIQCQVDSQVTMMFWYRQQPGQSLTLIATANQGSEATYESGFVIDKFPISRPNLTFSTLTVSNMSPEDSSIYLCSVSRLDTEAFFGQGTRLTVV.

V and J are TRBV11-2 and TRBJ1-1; 7 nucleotides align to TRBD1. The CDR3 sequence is 15 residues long. V dropped 4 bases and J dropped 4; count of bases not matched to a gene: 9. Per germline, CDR1 SGHAT and CDR2 FQNNGV. CDR3 DNA sequence: TGTGCCAGCAGCTCCCGGGGACAGATGAGCACTGAAGCTTTCTTT. Its translation is CASSSRGQMSTEAFF.